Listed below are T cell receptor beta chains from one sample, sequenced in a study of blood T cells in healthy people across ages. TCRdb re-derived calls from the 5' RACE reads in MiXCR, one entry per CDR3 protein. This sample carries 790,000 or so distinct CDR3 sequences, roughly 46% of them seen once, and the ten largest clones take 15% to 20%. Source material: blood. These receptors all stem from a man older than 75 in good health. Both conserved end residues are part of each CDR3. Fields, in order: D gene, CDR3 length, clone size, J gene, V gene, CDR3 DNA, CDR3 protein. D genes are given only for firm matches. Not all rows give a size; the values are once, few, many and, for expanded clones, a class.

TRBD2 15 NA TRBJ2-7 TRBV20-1 TGCAGTGCTAGAGATGTCCAGCGGGGGGGGTACGAGCAGTACTTC CSARDVQRGGYEQYF
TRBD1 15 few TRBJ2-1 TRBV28 TGTGCCAGCAGCCTACCATGGACAGGGAAGAATGAGCAGTTCTTC CASSLPWTGKNEQFF
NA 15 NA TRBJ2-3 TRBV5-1 TGCGCCAGCAGCTTGGATGCGGAGAGCACAGATACGCAGTATTTT CASSLDAESTDTQYF
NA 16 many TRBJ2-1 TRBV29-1 TGCAGCGTCCACGCACCACAGTGGGGGTTTGGCGATGAGCAGTTCTTC CSVHAPQWGFGDEQFF
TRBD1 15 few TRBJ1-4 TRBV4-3 TGCGCCAGCAGCCAGCCCGGGACAGGGGATGAAAAACTGTTTTTT CASSQPGTGDEKLFF
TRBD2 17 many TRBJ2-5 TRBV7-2 TGTGCCAGCAGCTTAGCGATGACTAGCGGGAGACGAGAGACCCAGTACTTC CASSLAMTSGRRETQYF
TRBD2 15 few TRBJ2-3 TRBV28 TGTGCCAGCAGTTTGGTGGGACTAGGCACAGATACGCAGTATTTT CASSLVGLGTDTQYF
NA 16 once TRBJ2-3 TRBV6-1 TGTGCCAGCAGTTCCCCCGCGGCAGGGGGCACAGATACGCAGTATTTT CASSSPAAGGTDTQYF
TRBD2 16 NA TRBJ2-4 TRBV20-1 TGCAGTGCTAGTGATTGGCGGGAGGGTACCAAAAACATTCAGTACTTC CSASDWREGTKNIQYF
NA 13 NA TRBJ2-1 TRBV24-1 TGTGCCACCAGTGATTCCCACAGGGATGAGCAGTTCTTC CATSDSHRDEQFF
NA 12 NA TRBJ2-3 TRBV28 TGTGCCAGCAGTTTGGTACAGGATACGCAGTATTTT CASSLVQDTQYF
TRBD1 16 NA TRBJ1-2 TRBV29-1 TGCAGCGTTGAAGATTTTCGGGGACAGCCAAACTATGGCTACACCTTC CSVEDFRGQPNYGYTF